Below are 26 T cell receptor beta chains sequenced from a single sample in a study of cytomegalovirus exposure and HLA in healthy donors. Primers for the PCR totalled 60 Vbeta and 13 Jbeta. TCRdb's table, derived via immunoSEQ multiplex PCR, lists solely in-frame clones and lacks some. The profile shows 95,000 to 100,000 clones, under 85% of them singletons. Source material: PBMCs. The receptor set was obtained from a woman in her thirties or forties in good health and CMV-seronegative.

The chain links TRBV9 to TRBJ2-5; TRBD2 agrees at 10 bases. Gene TRBJ2-7 matches the end of the DNA better, so the J call may be wrong. The CDR3 sequence is 14 residues long. Per germline, CDR1 SGDLS and CDR2 YYNGEE. CDR3: CASSVASGSYEQYF. In DNA form, the CDR3 reads TGTGCCAGCAGCGTAGCTAGCGGGAGTTACGAGCAGTACTTC.

The V call is TRBV28, the J call TRBJ1-5; D ambiguous. The germline V gene encodes CDR1 MDHEN and CDR2 SYDVKM. V was pared by 2 bases and J by 4 bases, with 6 bases between. CDR3 size: 13 residues. The CDR3 sequence is CASSLTANQPQHF. Here the CDR3 DNA reads TGTGCCAGCAGTTTAACTGCAAATCAGCCCCAGCATTTT.

The chain is built from TRBV7-2 and TRBJ1-1, with D perhaps TRBD1 (5 bases). CDR1 SGHTA and CDR2 FQGNSA come from the germline V gene. The V and J ends lost 3 bases and 5 bases respectively, with 10 bases between them. This CDR3 has 13 amino acids. CDR3 loop: CASSLGRVTEAFF. CDR3 DNA sequence: TGTGCCAGCAGCTTGGGCAGGGTTACTGAAGCTTTCTTT.

This clone was observed once. The chain combines TRBV30 with TRBJ1-6; D unresolved. Germline assignment: CDR1 GTSNPN and CDR2 SVGIG (reference sequence). There are 14 residues in the CDR3. With 1 base removed from V and 2 bases from J, the gap between germline ends came to 6 bases. Written as DNA, the CDR3 is TGTGCCTGGAGTGGGAGCACCTATAATTCACCCCTCCACTTT. Amino acids: CAWSGSTYNSPLHF.

The V call is TRBV7-9, the J call TRBJ2-5; 13 bases agree with TRBD2. With 1 base clipped from V and 5 bases from J, the junction kept 7 bases outside the gene matches. CDR1 is SEHNR and CDR2 is FQNEAQ in the germline V gene (reference sequence). The CDR3 consists of 17 residues. This chain's CDR3 is CASSLGTSGGARETQYF. DNA of the CDR3: TGTGCCAGCAGCTTAGGCACTAGCGGGGGGGCTCGTGAGACCCAGTACTTC.

This clone was seen a single time. The J gene is TRBJ2-1, the V gene TRBV6-5; D not resolved. The germline CDR1 and CDR2 sequences are MNHEY and SVGAGI. The CDR3 contains 14 residues. V was clipped by 5 bases and J by 0 bases, with 8 bases between them. Here the CDR3 DNA reads TGTGCCAGCAGTGGTCTGAGCTCCTACAATGAGCAGTTCTTC. Its translation: CASSGLSSYNEQFF.

The chain recombines TRBV19 with TRBJ1-4; 8 positions match TRBD1. CDR3 length: 14 amino acids. With 6 bases clipped from V and 7 bases from J, the junction kept 7 bases outside the gene matches. The germline gives CDR1 LNHDA, CDR2 SQIVND (reference sequence). Here the CDR3 reads CASRKTGEGEKLFF. As DNA, the CDR3 is TGTGCCAGTAGAAAGACAGGGGAAGGTGAAAAACTGTTTTTT.

The chain carries TRBV5-1 and TRBJ2-3, with D hard to call. Trimming left V 0 bases short and J 4 bases short, with 6 bases between. The germline gives CDR1 SGHRS, CDR2 YFSETQ. The CDR3 sequence is 13 residues long. For the CDR3, the DNA is TGCGCCAGCAGCTTGGAGCAGGCAGATACGCAGTATTTT. Its translation is CASSLEQADTQYF.

This chain links TRBV7-3 with TRBJ1-2, with 10 nucleotides matching TRBD1. Germline V CDR1 and CDR2: SGHTA, FQGTGA. Trimming at V came to 5 bases and at J to 7 bases, leaving 4 bases not matched to a gene. This CDR3 contains 13 residues. The DNA of the CDR3 is TGTGCCAGCAGCCCCAGACAGGGGGCTGGCTACACCTTC. This translates into CASSPRQGAGYTF.

The chain combines TRBV11-3 with TRBJ2-7; 9 bases line up with TRBD1. This CDR3 has 14 residues. With V trimmed by 4 bases and J by 6 bases, 7 bases remained unmatched. Germline V gives CDR1 SGHNT, CDR2 YENEEA. DNA of the CDR3: TGTGCCAGCAGCTCCCGGACAGGGGCCGGCGAGCAGTACTTC. Its translation is CASSSRTGAGEQYF. The complete variable domain, with remaining parts taken from reference TRBV11-3 and TRBJ2-7, reads EAGVVQSPRYKIIEKKQPVAFWCNPISGHNTLYWYLQNLGQGPELLIRYENEEAVDDSQLPKDRFSAERLKGVDSTLKIQPAELGDSAVYLCASSSRTGAGEQYFGPGTRLTVT.

This clone was observed a few times. The rearrangement joins TRBV11-1 to TRBJ2-5, with D maybe TRBD1 (6 bases). The germline gives CDR1 SGHAT, CDR2 FQDESV (reference sequence). This CDR3 has 13 residues. Trimming shortened V by 6 bases and J by 2 bases, and 10 bases separated the two germline ends. CDR3 in amino acids: CASRVTGQETQYF. The CDR3 bases are TGTGCCAGCAGGGTGACAGGTCAAGAGACCCAGTACTTC.

The chain joins TRBV6-5 to TRBJ2-1; 10 bases map to TRBD1. V shed 5 bases and J 5 bases; nucleotides not matched to a gene: 3. Germline V gene lookup returns CDR1 MNHEY and CDR2 SVGAGI. This CDR3 is 14 amino acids long. The CDR3 reads CASSRDRGNNEQFF. The CDR3 DNA is TGTGCCAGCAGTAGGGACAGGGGAAACAATGAGCAGTTCTTC.

J is TRBJ2-1 and V is TRBV15, with a weak D call TRBD2 (7 bases). CDR1 and CDR2 from the germline V gene are LNHNV and YYDKDF (reference sequence). CDR3 size: 18 residues. The V end was cut by 5 bases, the J end by 6 bases, with 26 bases between. This chain's CDR3 is CATSGGALYNPQANEQFF. The DNA for the CDR3 is TGTGCCACCAGCGGGGGGGCCCTTTATAATCCCCAGGCCAATGAGCAGTTCTTC.

This rearrangement joins TRBV27 to TRBJ2-2; no reliable D call. The CDR3 covers 14 residues. Trimming pared 1 base from V and 1 base from J, leaving 4 bases between. In germline, CDR1 is MNHEY, CDR2 SMNVEV (reference sequence). The CDR3 DNA sequence: TGTGCCAGCAGTTTATACAGGAACACCGGGGAGCTGTTTTTT. Protein: CASSLYRNTGELFF.

The V and J genes are TRBV30 and TRBJ1-5, with a tentative D call TRBD1 (6 bases). CDR1 is GTSNPN, CDR2 SVGIG, per germline (reference sequence). V shed 0 bases and J shed 3 bases, with 9 bases lying between them. This CDR3 has 14 amino acids. The DNA of the CDR3 is TGTGCCTGGAGTGTACAGGGCCTCAATCAGCCCCAGCATTTT. Translating gives CAWSVQGLNQPQHF.

The chain has TRBV7-3 and TRBJ2-2, with D tentatively TRBD2 (5 bases). Germline V gene data show CDR1 as SGHTA and CDR2 as FQGTGA. Deletions cut 1 base from V and 1 base from J, with 10 bases between. The CDR3 has 16 amino acids. For the CDR3, the DNA is TGTGCCAGCAGCTTAAATAGCGCGGGGAACACCGGGGAGCTGTTTTTT. Amino acids: CASSLNSAGNTGELFF.

V gene TRBV4-2 combines with J gene TRBJ2-1; TRBD1 matches 9 bases. The V segment lost 4 bases and the J segment 9 bases; nucleotides outside the gene matches: 13. CDR3 length: 16 residues. Looked up from germline, CDR1 is LGHNA and CDR2 is YNFKEQ. This chain's CDR3 is CASSLLQGAPASEQFF. Written as DNA, the CDR3 is TGTGCCAGCAGCCTCTTACAGGGGGCGCCGGCTTCTGAGCAGTTCTTC.

A remark on this clone: An end of the junction differs from the germline gene, which may be a read error. The gene calls are TRBV7-9 and TRBJ2-7; TRBD1 matches 7 bases. The CDR3 runs to 16 residues. Per germline, CDR1 SEHNR and CDR2 FQNEAQ (reference sequence). CDR3 protein: CSSSPFRGGGSYEQYF. DNA for the CDR3: TGTTCCAGCAGCCCTTTTCGAGGGGGCGGGTCCTACGAGCAGTACTTC.

This rearrangement joins TRBV5-5 to TRBJ2-5; weak D call: TRBD2 (5 bases). V lost 3 bases to trimming and J lost 0 bases, with 12 bases between them. There are 15 residues in the CDR3. CDR1 and CDR2 from the germline V gene are SGHKS and YYEKEE (reference sequence). The CDR3 loop is CASSWGMRDQETQYF. CDR3 nucleotide sequence: TGTGCCAGCAGCTGGGGAATGAGGGACCAAGAGACCCAGTACTTC.

This chain uses TRBV11-3 with TRBJ2-5; TRBD2 matches 7 bases. With the DNA end fitting TRBJ2-7 better, the J assignment may be wrong. This CDR3 has 12 residues. CDR1 SGHNT and CDR2 YENEEA come from the germline V gene. CDR3 in DNA: TGTGCCAGCAGCCGCGGGGGAGGCGAGCAGTACTTC. Its protein product is CASSRGGGEQYF.

This clone appeared a single time. The chain links TRBV7-8 to TRBJ2-3; 7 positions match TRBD1. The CDR3 has 14 amino acids. The germline CDR1 and CDR2 sequences are SGHVS and FQNEAQ. V trimming: 3 bases; J trimming: 3 bases; junction bases outside the gene matches: 3. The CDR3 loop is CASSFEGATDTQYF. In nucleotides, the CDR3 is TGTGCCAGCAGCTTCGAGGGGGCTACAGATACGCAGTATTTT.

This clone has a handful of counts. The junction departs from the called germline gene at one end, perhaps through a read error. The gene calls are TRBV7-9 and TRBJ1-2, with 8 positions matching TRBD1. CDR3 size: 17 residues. Germline CDR1 and CDR2: SEHNR and FQNEAQ (reference sequence). CDR3 residues: CSSSSVGQVQSRYGYTF. CDR3 sequence (DNA): TGTTCCAGCAGCTCCGTGGGACAGGTCCAGTCTAGGTATGGCTACACCTTC.

J is TRBJ2-1 and V is TRBV11-3; 11 nucleotides match TRBD2. With 4 bases clipped from V and 6 bases from J, the junction kept 8 bases outside the gene matches. The CDR3 loop spans 16 amino acids. Per the germline V gene, CDR1 is SGHNT and CDR2 is YENEEA. CDR3 residues: CASSSGTSGSSNEQFF. The CDR3 DNA sequence: TGTGCCAGCAGCTCGGGAACTAGCGGGAGCAGCAATGAGCAGTTCTTC.

This clone has a single count. The CDR3 is CASRTSGIYEQYF. CDR3 nucleotide sequence: TGTGCCAGCAGGACTAGCGGCATCTACGAGCAGTACTTC. The V gene is TRBV28, the J gene TRBJ2-7; 9 positions agree with TRBD2. Unmatched junction bases numbered 3, after V lost 6 bases and J lost 3 bases. Germline assignment: CDR1 MDHEN and CDR2 SYDVKM. CDR3 size: 13 residues.

The chain combines TRBV7-9 with TRBJ2-7; 10 positions agree with TRBD2. Trimming took 1 base from V and 6 from J; bases not matched to a gene: 9. CDR3 length equals 16 residues. Per germline, CDR1 SEHNR and CDR2 FQNEAQ (reference sequence). As DNA, the CDR3 is TGTGCCAGCAGCTTAGTTCGGCTAGCGGGGGCCCCCGAGCAGTACTTC. This encodes CASSLVRLAGAPEQYF. The whole variable domain, remainder taken from reference TRBV7-9 and TRBJ2-7, is DTGVSQNPRHKITKRGQNVTFRCDPISEHNRLYWYRQTLGQGPEFLTYFQNEAQLEKSRLLSDRFSAERPKGSFSTLEIQRTEQGDSAMYLCASSLVRLAGAPEQYFGPGTRLTVT.

V usage is TRBV19 and J usage is TRBJ2-7; D not certain. Germline CDR1 is LNHDA and CDR2 is SQIVND (reference sequence). The V gene lost 3 bases and the J gene lost 3 bases, with 12 bases spanning the gap. This CDR3 is built from 14 residues. This CDR3 is CASSIGARFYEQYF. The CDR3, as DNA: TGTGCCAGTAGTATCGGAGCGCGATTCTACGAGCAGTACTTC.